The TCR beta chain described here comes from a study of blood T cell repertoires in COVID-19. The CDR3 runs to 16 residues. The V gene's germline CDR1 is KGHSY and CDR2 FQNENV. Trimming at V came to 4 bases and at J to 1 base, leaving 9 bases not matched to a gene. Measured with immunoSEQ multiplex PCR; TCRdb has only the in-frame clones, and not every one. The sample includes 100,000 or so clones, around 91% seen only once; the top ten take about 32%. The V call is TRBV16, the J call TRBJ1-1; 7 nucleotides align to TRBD1. The sample consisted of peripheral blood. The clonotype originates from a woman of 80 years or more with acute or convalescent COVID-19. The DNA of the CDR3 is TGTGCCAGCAGCCTACAGGGGCCGGTTACGAACACTGAAGCTTTCTTT. Encoded protein: CASSLQGPVTNTEAFF.